A single sample gave rise to the 32 T cell receptor beta chains below, sequenced in a study of CDR3 diversity in severe acne. TCRdb processed the PCR reads anew with MiXCR; each CDR3 protein has one entry. This sample carries 89,000 or so distinct CDR3 sequences, 45% to 55% of them seen once, and the ten largest clones take roughly a tenth. The source material was blood. The source of these receptors is a male donor in good health, serving as a control.

V usage is TRBV9 and J usage is TRBJ1-3; tentative D call: TRBD1 (5 bases). The CDR3 covers 15 residues. Germline V gene sequence: CDR1 SGDLS, CDR2 YYNGEE. Between the trimmed V and J ends, which lost 0 bases and 8 bases, there was a span of 15 bases. The CDR3 loop reads CASSVGGDYGYTIYF. CDR3 sequence (DNA): TGTGCCAGCAGCGTAGGGGGGGACTATGGCTACACCATATATTTT.

This clonotype was seen at least ten times. This chain links TRBV30 with TRBJ2-3; D ambiguous. Germline CDR1 GTSNPN, CDR2 SVGIG (reference sequence). Trimming stripped 5 bases from V and 6 bases from J, with 9 bases between. The CDR3 extends over 11 amino acids. CDR3 DNA sequence: TGTGCCTGGGTGCTGTCTGATACGCAGTATTTT. Translating gives CAWVLSDTQYF.

Note on this clonotype: A junction boundary mismatches the germline segment, possibly from a read error. V gene TRBV7-7 combines with J gene TRBJ2-2; D is undetermined. Per germline, CDR1 SSHAT and CDR2 FNYEAQ (reference sequence). The CDR3 extends over 13 amino acids. The CDR3 reads CASSLRNTGELFF. DNA for the CDR3: TGTGCTAGCAGTCTCAGGAACACCGGGGAGCTGTTTTTT.

This clonotype was detected once. Just one base apart from a much larger clone, this may be a read error. CDR3 sequence: CSVEGEGTEAFF. CDR3 sequence (DNA): TGCAGCGTTGAAGGGGAAGGCACTGAAGCTTTCTTT. This sequence joins TRBV29-1 and TRBJ1-1; D remains ambiguous. V lost 1 base, J lost 4 bases, and 7 bases lay in between. Germline V gene lookup returns CDR1 SQVTM and CDR2 ANQGSEA. This CDR3 comprises 12 residues.

The genes are TRBV3-1 and TRBJ1-4, with a possible D match to TRBD1 (5 bases). V lost 1 base and J lost 10, with 16 bases in between. The CDR3 contains 15 residues. CDR1 is LGHDT and CDR2 is YNNKEL in the germline V gene (reference sequence). Here the CDR3 DNA reads TGTGCCAGCAGCCAAGGCGCATACAGGAATCCAAAACTGTTTTTT. This encodes CASSQGAYRNPKLFF.

This clonotype was seen at least ten times. The chain carries TRBV29-1 and TRBJ1-1; the match to TRBD1 covers 7 bases. The CDR3 contains 14 residues. Germline CDR1 and CDR2: SQVTM and ANQGSEA. V gave up 0 bases and J gave up 1 base; unmatched junction bases: 2. This CDR3 reads CSVEDRQGNTEAFF. The CDR3 region has the DNA TGCAGCGTTGAAGATAGACAGGGGAACACTGAAGCTTTCTTT.

Remarks on this clonotype: Compared with germline, one end of the junction differs, possibly owing to a read error. V gene TRBV25-1 combines with J gene TRBJ1-5; D not certain. Germline values: CDR1 MGHDK, CDR2 SYGVNS. The CDR3 consists of 14 residues. This CDR3 reads CASSKDGLNQPQHF. The CDR3 coding sequence is TGCGCCAGCAGCAAAGACGGACTTAACCAGCCCCAGCATTTT.

V usage is TRBV5-1 and J usage is TRBJ1-2, with D perhaps TRBD1 (6 bases). Germline CDR1 and CDR2: SGHRS and YFSETQ. This CDR3 comprises 15 residues. Trimming pared 4 bases from V and 4 bases from J, leaving 17 bases between. This chain's CDR3 is CASSQLADRLYGYTF. CDR3 DNA: TGCGCCAGCAGCCAACTGGCCGACAGGCTCTATGGCTACACCTTC.

Here the CDR3 reads CASSLKGGGNEQFF. In DNA form, the CDR3 reads TGTGCCAGCAGCTTAAAGGGGGGGGGGAATGAGCAGTTCTTC. This rearrangement joins TRBV7-3 to TRBJ2-1; D may be TRBD2 (7 bases). With 1 base removed from V and 7 bases from J, the gap between germline ends came to 11 bases. Per germline, CDR1 SGHTA and CDR2 FQGTGA. The CDR3 totals 14 residues.

This clonotype turned up a few times. This chain joins TRBV5-5 and TRBJ2-2; 8 bases align to TRBD2. Per germline, CDR1 SGHKS and CDR2 YYEKEE (reference sequence). Trimming cost V 1 base and J 4 bases; bases outside gene matches: 3. The CDR3 sequence is 15 residues long. The CDR3 DNA reads as TGTGCCAGCAGCTTGAGAGCGGGAGTCACCGGGGAGCTGTTTTTT. This gives the protein CASSLRAGVTGELFF.

This clonotype was counted ten times or more. V is TRBV10-3 and J is TRBJ2-7, with a weak D call TRBD2 (6 bases). The V and J ends lost 2 bases and 1 base respectively, with 9 bases between them. The CDR3 is 14 amino acids. Germline CDR1 and CDR2: ENHRY and SYGVKD. Written as DNA, the CDR3 is TGTGCCATCAGTGAGACGGGAGTTTCCTACGAGCAGTACTTC. As protein: CAISETGVSYEQYF.

The chain couples TRBV5-1 to TRBJ2-5, with D uncertain. This CDR3 region has 14 residues. Germline lookup yields CDR1 SGHRS and CDR2 YFSETQ. V shed 1 base and J shed 3 bases, with 10 bases lying between them. CDR3 sequence (DNA): TGCGCCAGCAGCTTGCTCGGAAGTAAAGAGACCCAGTACTTC. Translating it yields CASSLLGSKETQYF. Variable domain in full (rest from reference TRBV5-1 and TRBJ2-5): KAGVTQTPRYLIKTRGQQVTLSCSPISGHRSVSWYQQTPGQGLQFLFEYFSETQRNKGNFPGRFSGRQFSNSRSEMNVSTLELGDSALYLCASSLLGSKETQYFGPGTRLLVL.

This rearrangement joins TRBV19 to TRBJ1-2; 7 bases are a match to TRBD1. Germline assignment: CDR1 LNHDA and CDR2 SQIVND (reference sequence). The CDR3 is 15 residues long. The ends lost 9 bases at V and 7 bases at J; junction bases unmatched: 17. The CDR3 here is CASAGQTQGLRGYTF. In DNA, the CDR3 is TGTGCCAGCGCGGGACAGACACAAGGGTTACGTGGCTACACCTTC.

This clonotype came up many times. The junction and the germline gene differ at one end; a read error may be behind it. The chain is built from TRBV19 and TRBJ2-1; 7 nucleotides line up with TRBD1. This CDR3 has 15 amino acids. CDR1 and CDR2 (germline): LNHDA, SQIVND (reference sequence). The CDR3 DNA reads TGTGCCAGTACCAATCCCTCGATGGGAACAGGGGAGCCGTTCTTC. Translated: CASTNPSMGTGEPFF.

This clonotype was picked up a small number of times. The chain couples TRBV29-1 to TRBJ2-7; D ambiguous. The CDR3 runs to 12 residues. The germline V gene encodes CDR1 SQVTM and CDR2 ANQGSEA. V lost 3 bases, J lost 0 bases, and 6 bases lay in between. The CDR3, as DNA: TGCAGCGTTGAGGTCACCTCCTACGAGCAGTACTTC. Translation gives CSVEVTSYEQYF.

Note on this clonotype: Sequence at one end of the junction differs from germline and may be a read error. V and J are TRBV7-7 and TRBJ2-7; 7 nucleotides agree with TRBD1. The J call may be mistaken, given a closer DNA end match to TRBJ2-5. This CDR3 comprises 14 residues. The germline CDR1 and CDR2 sequences are SSHAT and FNYEAQ (reference sequence). CDR3 bases: TGTGCTAGCAGCTTCACAGGGGAGTGGGAGACCCAGTACTTC. Protein: CASSFTGEWETQYF.

This chain links TRBV2 with TRBJ1-2, with D possibly TRBD1 on 5 matching bases. The CDR3 consists of 13 residues. Between the trimmed V and J ends, which lost 5 bases and 7 bases, there was a span of 14 bases. Germline V gene lookup returns CDR1 SNHLY and CDR2 FYNNEI. The CDR3 DNA is TGTGCCAGCAGTACCTCTAAGAGGGGTGGCTACACCTTC. Its translation: CASSTSKRGGYTF.

This clonotype was detected ten times or more. The chain uses TRBV4-1 and TRBJ2-2; TRBD2 matches 7 bases. The V gene's germline CDR1 is MGHRA and CDR2 YSYEKL. The CDR3 contains 15 residues. Unmatched junction bases numbered 5, after V lost 5 bases and J lost 2 bases. The CDR3 coding sequence is TGCGCCAGCAGCGAATCGGGGGGTAACACCGGGGAGCTGTTTTTT. Translating gives CASSESGGNTGELFF.

This clonotype was counted at least ten times. The chain links TRBV6-8 to TRBJ1-4, with 9 bases aligning to TRBD1. CDR1 is MNHGY and CDR2 is SAAAGT in the germline V gene. The V and J ends lost 5 bases and 4 bases, in that order; junction bases with no gene match: 5. This CDR3 is 15 amino acids long. The CDR3 is CASSHPGQGNEKLFF. CDR3 sequence (DNA): TGTGCCAGCAGTCACCCGGGACAGGGTAATGAAAAACTGTTTTTT.

The chain joins TRBV20-1 to TRBJ2-3, with TRBD2 matching 8 bases. This CDR3 spans 18 amino acids. The V gene's germline CDR1 is DFQATT and CDR2 SNEGSKA (reference sequence). With V trimmed by 2 bases and J by 3 bases, 16 bases remained unmatched. CDR3 sequence reads: CSARPFRGGGERTDTQYF. The CDR3, as DNA: TGCAGTGCTAGACCCTTCCGGGGGGGGGGGGAGCGGACAGATACGCAGTATTTT.

The chain recombines TRBV7-3 with TRBJ1-2; the D gene is possibly TRBD1 (5 bases). The CDR3 is made up of 16 amino acids. Trimming took 7 bases from V and 4 from J, leaving 22 bases between them. The germline V gene encodes CDR1 SGHTA and CDR2 FQGTGA. In DNA form, the CDR3 reads TGTGCCAGCACCTCCGAGGGCGCGGCCGGGGGCTATGGCTACACCTTC. Protein: CASTSEGAAGGYGYTF.

The genes are TRBV3-1 and TRBJ2-7, with no clear D. The CDR3 loop spans 13 amino acids. Germline-derived CDR1 and CDR2 are LGHDT and YNNKEL (reference sequence). With 2 bases removed from V and 10 bases from J, the gap between germline ends came to 15 bases. The CDR3 is CASSQQYPGEQYF. CDR3 sequence (DNA): TGTGCCAGCAGCCAACAATATCCCGGAGAACAGTACTTC.

This rearrangement joins TRBV24-1 to TRBJ2-2, with D maybe TRBD2 (5 bases). V lost 4 bases and J lost 4, with 12 bases in between. Germline-derived CDR1 and CDR2 are KGHDR and SFDVKD. The CDR3 loop spans 15 amino acids. CDR3 amino acids: CATSESTRPTGELFF. The CDR3 DNA is TGTGCCACCAGTGAATCTACTAGGCCCACCGGGGAGCTGTTTTTT.

This clonotype was recorded many times. V usage is TRBV29-1 and J usage is TRBJ1-5; D gene uncertain. Between the trimmed V and J ends, which lost 7 bases and 0 bases, there was a span of 7 bases. The CDR3 covers 12 residues. The germline V gene has CDR1 SQVTM and CDR2 ANQGSEA. The CDR3 nucleotides are TGCAGCGCTCAGGCTAGCAATCAGCCCCAGCATTTT. This codes for CSAQASNQPQHF.

In nucleotides, the CDR3 is TGTGCCAGTACCCCCACGGGGACGGCTAGCACAGATACGCAGTATTTT. Translating gives CASTPTGTASTDTQYF. The chain uses TRBV19 and TRBJ2-3; D may match TRBD1 or TRBD2 (5 bases each). V gave up 7 bases and J gave up 0 bases, with 17 bases separating them. The CDR3 runs to 16 residues. Germline CDR1 LNHDA, CDR2 SQIVND (reference sequence).

This clonotype was picked up many times. The V and J genes are TRBV30 and TRBJ1-4; D gene unclear. Trimming left V 0 bases short and J 6 bases short, with 14 bases between. The CDR3 is made up of 15 amino acids. Looked up from germline, CDR1 is GTSNPN and CDR2 is SVGIG (reference sequence). This CDR3 reads CAWSVSAEPYEKLFF. The CDR3, as DNA: TGTGCCTGGAGTGTGTCCGCAGAACCTTATGAAAAACTGTTTTTT.

A word on this clonotype: It may be a read error: a sequence one base away is much more abundant. The J gene is TRBJ2-5, the V gene TRBV25-1; D unclear. With 2 bases removed from V and 9 bases from J, the gap between germline ends came to 10 bases. This CDR3 comprises 12 residues. Per germline, CDR1 MGHDK and CDR2 SYGVNS. CDR3 sequence (DNA): TGTGCCAGCAGTGAAATCCGTGAGGCCCAGTACTTC. Translation: CASSEIREAQYF.

This clonotype was counted at least ten times. The chain couples TRBV12-3 or TRBV12-4 to TRBJ1-5, with D possibly matching TRBD1 (6 bases). CDR3 length: 14 amino acids. V shed 5 bases and J shed 2 bases, with 10 bases lying between them. The CDR3 nucleotides read TGTGCCAGCAGTGGGGGCAGAGGCAATCAGCCCCAGCATTTT. The encoded protein is CASSGGRGNQPQHF.

The J gene is TRBJ1-2, the V gene TRBV10-3, with a weak D call TRBD1 (5 bases). The CDR3 consists of 11 residues. Germline V lookup: CDR1 ENHRY, CDR2 SYGVKD. The germline V and J ends were trimmed by 4 bases and 12 bases, with 12 bases remaining between them. Written as DNA, the CDR3 is TGTGCCATCAGTGGGGGCTCTGGAAACACCTTC. Translated, it gives CAISGGSGNTF.

To note about this clonotype: A much larger clonotype is one base distant, so this may be a read error. The rearrangement joins TRBV5-1 to TRBJ2-2, with a weak D call TRBD2 (7 bases). There are 14 residues in the CDR3. Germline lookup yields CDR1 SGHRS and CDR2 YFSETQ. In DNA, the CDR3 is TGCGCCAGCAGCTTGAAAAACGGAGGGGGGGGGCTGTTTTTT. This gives the protein CASSLKNGGGGLFF.

This clonotype was found many times. V usage is TRBV25-1 and J usage is TRBJ1-6; 9 nucleotides align to TRBD1. From germline, CDR1 is MGHDK and CDR2 SYGVNS. The CDR3 is 16 residues long. V was pared by 5 bases and J by 7 bases, with 9 bases of the junction left unmatched. The CDR3 spells CASSSSGGTGNSPLHF. DNA for the CDR3: TGTGCCAGCAGTTCATCGGGGGGGACAGGGAATTCACCCCTCCACTTT.

This clonotype was detected only a few times. This chain connects TRBV7-9 to TRBJ2-7; no firm D call. The CDR3 consists of 13 residues. Trimming took off 5 bases at V and 1 base at J, with 9 bases between the two ends. The germline gives CDR1 SEHNR, CDR2 FQNEAQ (reference sequence). CDR3 DNA: TGTGCCAGCAGCCTCGGTTTTTCCTACGAGCAGTACTTC. It translates to CASSLGFSYEQYF.